These T cell receptor beta chains were read from a single sample in a study of blood T cell repertoires in COVID-19. TCRdb's copy holds only in-frame clones and misses some; the assay was immunoSEQ multiplex PCR. The sample includes a few hundred thousand clones, 80% to 90% of them seen just once. The sample comprised PBMCs or T cells enriched from blood (not recorded which). The receptors were sampled from a woman aged 25 to 39 who had recovered from COVID-19. The CDR3 runs from the conserved cysteine through the conserved F or W. The order of the fields is J gene, clone size, V gene, D gene, CDR3 DNA, CDR3 protein. D genes are given only for firm matches. Only some rows state a clone size, as once, few, many or a class for expanded clones.

j_gene: TRBJ1-4; abundance: .; v_gene: TRBV5-6; d_gene: .; CDR3nt: TGTGCCAGCAGCTTGACTGGGGGGTCTAATGAAAAACTGTTTTTT; CDR3aa: CASSLTGGSNEKLFF
j_gene: TRBJ1-5; abundance: once; v_gene: TRBV4-2; d_gene: .; CDR3nt: TGTGCCAGCAGCCAAGATCCAAGACAGAGCAATCAGCCCCAGCATTTT; CDR3aa: CASSQDPRQSNQPQHF
j_gene: TRBJ1-2; abundance: .; v_gene: TRBV28; d_gene: .; CDR3nt: TGTGCCAGCAGTTTATGGCAGGGGATCTATGGCTACACCTTC; CDR3aa: CASSLWQGIYGYTF
j_gene: TRBJ1-1; abundance: once; v_gene: TRBV29-1; d_gene: .; CDR3nt: TGCAGCGTCAGACTTAACACTGAAGCTTTCTTT; CDR3aa: CSVRLNTEAFF
j_gene: TRBJ2-2; abundance: .; v_gene: TRBV7-7; d_gene: .; CDR3nt: TGTGCCAGCAGCCCAGGCACCGGGGAGCTGTTTTTT; CDR3aa: CASSPGTGELFF
j_gene: TRBJ1-1; abundance: .; v_gene: TRBV5-1; d_gene: .; CDR3nt: TGCGCCAGCAGCTTGGTGTCAGACTTTGAAGCTTTCTTT; CDR3aa: CASSLVSDFEAFF
j_gene: TRBJ1-4; abundance: .; v_gene: TRBV5-1; d_gene: TRBD1; CDR3nt: TGCGCCAGCAGCTTGGGGGACAGGGACAATGAAAAACTGTTTTTT; CDR3aa: CASSLGDRDNEKLFF
j_gene: TRBJ1-3; abundance: few; v_gene: TRBV29-1; d_gene: .; CDR3nt: TGCAGCGTTGAAAGCGGGCCAGACCCGTCTGGAAACACCATATATTTT; CDR3aa: CSVESGPDPSGNTIYF
j_gene: TRBJ1-1; abundance: .; v_gene: TRBV13; d_gene: .; CDR3nt: TGTGCCAGCAGCGTAATACAGGATTACACTGAAGCTTTCTTT; CDR3aa: CASSVIQDYTEAFF
j_gene: TRBJ2-1; abundance: .; v_gene: TRBV6-1; d_gene: TRBD1; CDR3nt: TGTGCCAGCAGTGAACCCCTCCCAAAACGGACAGGGGTCCGCAATGAGCAGTTCTTC; CDR3aa: CASSEPLPKRTGVRNEQFF
j_gene: TRBJ2-7; abundance: .; v_gene: TRBV5-1; d_gene: TRBD2; CDR3nt: TGCGCCAGCAGCTTGGTAGTAATGGGGACTAGCGGGGGAACCCTCTCCTACGAGCAGTACTTC; CDR3aa: CASSLVVMGTSGGTLSYEQYF
j_gene: TRBJ2-5; abundance: .; v_gene: TRBV30; d_gene: .; CDR3nt: TGTGCCTGGAGTGTTTCTCGGAGCTTAAGGACCCAGTACTTC; CDR3aa: CAWSVSRSLRTQYF
j_gene: TRBJ1-6; abundance: .; v_gene: TRBV18; d_gene: .; CDR3nt: TGTGCCAGCTCACCAGGAGGGAATTCACCCCTCCACTTT; CDR3aa: CASSPGGNSPLHF
j_gene: TRBJ2-1; abundance: few; v_gene: TRBV4-2; d_gene: TRBD2; CDR3nt: TGTGCCAGCAGCCTAGGTGCTAGCGGGAGAAACAATGAGCAGTTCTTC; CDR3aa: CASSLGASGRNNEQFF
j_gene: TRBJ1-5; abundance: .; v_gene: TRBV18; d_gene: .; CDR3nt: TGTGCCAGCTCCCAGGGTGGGAATAGCAATCAGCCCCAGCATTTT; CDR3aa: CASSQGGNSNQPQHF
j_gene: TRBJ1-2; abundance: .; v_gene: TRBV7-9; d_gene: TRBD1; CDR3nt: TGTGCCAGCAGCTCCCTGACAGGGGGCTACACCTTC; CDR3aa: CASSSLTGGYTF
j_gene: TRBJ2-1; abundance: .; v_gene: TRBV6-5; d_gene: .; CDR3nt: TGTGCCAGCAGTTACTCAGGGGCAGGGTTAAAGAATGAGCAGTTCTTC; CDR3aa: CASSYSGAGLKNEQFF
j_gene: TRBJ1-2; abundance: .; v_gene: TRBV2; d_gene: .; CDR3nt: TGTGCCAGCTCCGTCCCAGGGTGGGACTATGGCTACACCTTC; CDR3aa: CASSVPGWDYGYTF
j_gene: TRBJ2-7; abundance: .; v_gene: TRBV9; d_gene: .; CDR3nt: TGTGCCAGCAGCTCAGGGCGGGAAGGCCCCTACGAGCAGTACTTC; CDR3aa: CASSSGREGPYEQYF
j_gene: TRBJ1-1; abundance: few; v_gene: TRBV4-2; d_gene: .; CDR3nt: TGTGCCAGCAGCCAAGATCGAAACAGGGCGTTTGAAGCTTTCTTT; CDR3aa: CASSQDRNRAFEAFF
j_gene: TRBJ1-5; abundance: .; v_gene: TRBV4-1; d_gene: .; CDR3nt: TGCGCCAGCAGCTCAGGGAGGTCGGGGCAGCCCCAGCATTTT; CDR3aa: CASSSGRSGQPQHF
j_gene: TRBJ1-2; abundance: .; v_gene: TRBV11-2; d_gene: .; CDR3nt: TGTGCCAGCAGCTTAGAGGCGGTCTATGGCTACACCTTC; CDR3aa: CASSLEAVYGYTF
j_gene: TRBJ1-1; abundance: .; v_gene: TRBV24-1; d_gene: .; CDR3nt: TGTGCCACCAGTGATTTGCCCTCACGCCACCAGCAGACTCGACGTGGGAACACTGAAGCTTTCTTT; CDR3aa: CATSDLPSRHQQTRRGNTEAFF
j_gene: TRBJ2-1; abundance: .; v_gene: TRBV19; d_gene: .; CDR3nt: TGTGCCAGTAGTATTTGGGGGGGCTTTAATGAGCAGTTCTTC; CDR3aa: CASSIWGGFNEQFF
j_gene: TRBJ2-3; abundance: .; v_gene: TRBV29-1; d_gene: TRBD2; CDR3nt: TGCAGCGTCCGGAGCGGGAGGGGCACAGATACGCAGTATTTT; CDR3aa: CSVRSGRGTDTQYF